The following is a T cell receptor beta chain sequence with its context. Its antigen is still unknown. This record belongs to a study of T cell responses to AZD1222 COVID-19 vaccine. About the research overall: Investigators merged groups given second doses at roughly 4 or roughly 12 weeks.

Data came from immunoSEQ multiplex PCR; TCRdb stores just in-frame clones and leaves some out. Of 110,000 to 150,000 clones listed, approximately 85% are singletons. This CDR3 has 11 amino acids. Germline V gene lookup returns CDR1 GTSNPN and CDR2 SVGIG (reference sequence). V was pared by 5 bases and J by 7 bases, with 8 bases between. Study-level points and caveats: Close to half of spike-specific TCRs reportedly recognize unmutated variant regions. At baseline, just a handful of AZD1222 recipients tested seropositive. Among vaccine-associated CD4 TCRs, coverage spanned spike, with dominance at 160-218 and 743-854.

The specimen comprised peripheral blood, sampled on day 0 of AZD1222 vaccination. The chain couples TRBV30 to TRBJ2-2, with D possibly being TRBD1 (6 bases). The TCR comes from an adult in good health. CDR3 nucleotide sequence: TGTGCCTGGGGGGGCCTCGGGGAGCTGTTTTTT. Amino acids: CAWGGLGELFF.